Below are 18 T cell receptor beta chains sequenced from a single sample in a study of early T cells in non-severe SARS-CoV-2 infection. Each CDR3 protein is one row after TCRdb ran MiXCR on the 5' RACE reads. In the table there are some 31,000 distinct CDR3 sequences, 4.5% to 6% of which are singletons. The sequencing input was whole blood. The receptors come from an adult who was a healthcare worker with PCR-confirmed SARS-CoV-2 infection or an uninfected control (not recorded which).

This clonotype was found many times. This chain uses TRBV13 with TRBJ1-1; no clear D. V was cut by 0 bases and J by 0 bases, with 5 bases left in between. Germline lookup yields CDR1 PRHDT and CDR2 FYEKMQ (reference sequence). The CDR3 totals 14 residues. The CDR3 is CASSLGPLNTEAFF. The CDR3 coding sequence is TGTGCCAGCAGCTTAGGACCGTTGAACACTGAAGCTTTCTTT.

This clonotype was observed a few times. V usage is TRBV6-1 and J usage is TRBJ2-2; 9 bases are shared with TRBD2. Germline loops: CDR1 MNHNS, CDR2 SASEGT. The CDR3 covers 17 residues. V dropped 1 base and J dropped 7; count of bases not matched to a gene: 10. The CDR3 nucleotides read TGTGCCAGCAGTGAAGAAGCGGCGGGAGGGGTTTTCGGGGAGCTGTTTTTT. This sequence encodes CASSEEAAGGVFGELFF.

This clonotype was seen repeatedly, ten times or more. The J gene is TRBJ2-5, the V gene TRBV4-1; 10 bases agree with TRBD1. CDR1 is MGHRA and CDR2 is YSYEKL in the germline V gene. The CDR3 contains 16 residues. Trimming at V came to 3 bases and at J to 6 bases, leaving 10 bases not matched to a gene. CDR3 sequence (DNA): TGCGCCAGCAGCCACCCGTTCCGGGACAGGGGTCAGACCCAGTACTTC. Its translation is CASSHPFRDRGQTQYF.

This clonotype was seen repeatedly, ten times or more. The CDR3 DNA reads as TGTGCCAGCAGCTTAATAACAGGGGGCTGGATCACTGAAGCTTTCTTT. It encodes CASSLITGGWITEAFF. This chain uses TRBV13 with TRBJ1-1, with 9 bases fitting TRBD1. Germline V CDR1 and CDR2: PRHDT, FYEKMQ (reference sequence). V trimming: 2 bases; J trimming: 4 bases; junction bases outside the gene matches: 8. The length of the CDR3 is 16 residues.

This clonotype was recorded a few times. The chain uses TRBV27 and TRBJ2-2, with 14 bases matching TRBD2. Germline V CDR1 and CDR2: MNHEY, SMNVEV (reference sequence). The CDR3 covers 18 residues. With V trimmed by 5 bases and J by 5 bases, 10 bases remained unmatched. The CDR3 spells CASSLTSGRAGLTGELFF. The CDR3 coding sequence is TGTGCCAGCAGTCTGACTAGCGGGAGGGCCGGTCTAACCGGGGAGCTGTTTTTT.

This clonotype showed up many times. CDR3 sequence (DNA): TGTGCCAGCAGAAGACAGGGGGGAATCTACGAGCAGTACTTC. Protein product: CASRRQGGIYEQYF. The chain couples TRBV27 to TRBJ2-7, with 9 bases matching TRBD1. The CDR3 runs to 14 residues. After removal of 6 bases from V and 3 bases from J, the junction contained 6 bases not matched to a gene. In germline, CDR1 is MNHEY, CDR2 SMNVEV (reference sequence).

This clonotype was counted at least ten times. The chain joins TRBV2 to TRBJ1-2, with D uncertain. The V end lost 2 bases, the J end lost 5 bases, and 9 bases lay between the germline ends. The CDR3 runs 13 residues. Germline CDR1 reads SNHLY; CDR2 reads FYNNEI. The CDR3 region is CASSERPDYGYTF. CDR3 sequence (DNA): TGTGCCAGCAGTGAACGTCCGGATTATGGCTACACCTTC.

This clonotype came up a few times. CDR3 residues: CSAPKGLVGQETQYF. In nucleotides, the CDR3 is TGCAGTGCTCCCAAGGGACTAGTGGGGCAAGAGACCCAGTACTTC. The genes are TRBV20-1 and TRBJ2-5; 8 bases are shared with TRBD2. Germline CDR1 is DFQATT and CDR2 is SNEGSKA (reference sequence). V lost 5 bases and J lost 2; bases outside the gene matches: 10. This CDR3 is built from 15 residues.

The sample holds many counts of this clonotype. This chain links TRBV20-1 with TRBJ2-7, with 9 bases lining up with TRBD1. The ends lost 3 bases at V and 3 bases at J; junction bases unmatched: 3. The CDR3 contains 13 residues. Germline V gives CDR1 DFQATT, CDR2 SNEGSKA (reference sequence). Written as DNA, the CDR3 is TGCAGTGCTAGCGGGACAGGGTACTACGAGCAGTACTTC. Translating it yields CSASGTGYYEQYF.

This clonotype was observed many times. CDR3 DNA: TGTGCCAGCAGCTCGGTCCGCCAGGAGCAGTTCTTC. The encoded protein is CASSSVRQEQFF. The rearrangement uses TRBV5-6 and TRBJ2-1; no reliable D call. The germline V and J ends were trimmed by 3 bases and 10 bases, with 11 bases remaining between them. This CDR3 contains 12 residues. Germline CDR1 and CDR2: SGHDT and YYEEEE.

This chain uses TRBV5-4 with TRBJ2-7; no clear D. V was clipped by 4 bases and J by 0 bases, with 17 bases between them. The germline V gene has CDR1 SGHNT and CDR2 YYREEE (reference sequence). This CDR3 spans 16 amino acids. The CDR3 DNA reads TGTGCCAGCAGCCGCCGAGCCTCCTCGGGCTCCTACGAGCAGTACGTC. It yields the protein CASSRRASSGSYEQYV.

There are many counts of this clonotype. This chain connects TRBV6-1 to TRBJ1-1; a possible D gene is TRBD1 (6 bases). CDR1 MNHNS and CDR2 SASEGT come from the germline V gene. This CDR3 has 17 residues. V shed 7 bases and J shed 1 base, with 22 bases lying between them. CDR3 bases: TGTGCCAGCAACCGAGCCGGTGGGGGGGGCAAGAACACTGAAGCTTTCTTT. Its protein is CASNRAGGGGKNTEAFF.

This clonotype appeared many times. The chain combines TRBV11-2 with TRBJ2-1; the D call may be TRBD1 or TRBD2 (5 bases each). V gave up 3 bases and J gave up 5 bases, with 11 bases separating them. This CDR3 is built from 14 residues. CDR1 and CDR2 from the germline V gene are SGHAT and FQNNGV. CDR3 in amino acids: CASSFEGMDNEQFF. CDR3 DNA sequence: TGTGCCAGCAGCTTCGAGGGGATGGACAATGAGCAGTTCTTC. Looking up the rest from reference TRBV11-2 and TRBJ2-1 gives the full variable domain: EAGVAQSPRYKIIEKRQSVAFWCNPISGHATLYWYQQILGQGPKLLIQFQNNGVVDDSQLPKDRFSAERLKGVDSTLKIQPAKLEDSAVYLCASSFEGMDNEQFFGPGTRLTVL.

This clonotype was detected many times. V is TRBV7-2 and J is TRBJ2-1, with 8 bases aligning to TRBD2. In germline, CDR1 is SGHTA, CDR2 FQGNSA. With V trimmed by 5 bases and J by 7 bases, 7 bases remained unmatched. The CDR3 is 14 residues long. This chain's CDR3 is CASSPGLAVNEQFF. CDR3 nucleotides: TGTGCCAGCAGCCCCGGACTAGCAGTGAATGAGCAGTTCTTC.

This clonotype has at least ten counts. V usage is TRBV7-9 and J usage is TRBJ2-7; the D gene is possibly TRBD1 (5 bases). This CDR3 has 11 residues. Germline V gives CDR1 SEHNR, CDR2 FQNEAQ (reference sequence). V was pared by 9 bases and J by 3 bases, with 9 bases between. This CDR3 is CASVGDYEQYF. The CDR3 DNA sequence: TGTGCCAGTGTAGGGGACTACGAGCAGTACTTC. The full variable domain, with the rest looked up from reference TRBV7-9 and TRBJ2-7, is DTGVSQNPRHKITKRGQNVTFRCDPISEHNRLYWYRQTLGQGPEFLTYFQNEAQLEKSRLLSDRFSAERPKGSFSTLEIQRTEQGDSAMYLCASVGDYEQYFGPGTRLTVT.

The chain links TRBV6-5 to TRBJ1-4, with no clear D. The length of the CDR3 is 14 residues. The V end was cut by 5 bases, the J end by 5 bases, with 12 bases between. CDR1 MNHEY and CDR2 SVGAGI come from the germline V gene. CDR3 in DNA: TGTGCCAGCAGTGGCCGCAGGCCGAATGAAAAACTGTTTTTT. Translated, it gives CASSGRRPNEKLFF.

This clonotype came up many times. The chain employs TRBV6-5 and TRBJ1-2, with unresolved D. Germline V CDR1 and CDR2: MNHEY, SVGAGI. V lost 5 bases and J lost 4, with 14 bases in between. The CDR3 is 14 amino acids. CDR3 nucleotide sequence: TGTGCCAGCAGTCCACGTGGGCTCCTCTATGGCTACACCTTC. This codes for CASSPRGLLYGYTF.

This clonotype was recorded at least ten times. The chain employs TRBV18 and TRBJ2-1, with TRBD1 identical over 11 bases. J lost 9 bases, V lost 4 bases, and 5 bases had no gene match. The CDR3 extends over 14 amino acids. Germline CDR1 reads KGHSH; CDR2 reads LQKENI. CDR3 residues: CASSQGQGAIEQFF. In DNA, the CDR3 is TGTGCCAGCTCACAAGGACAGGGGGCCATTGAGCAGTTCTTC.